This T cell receptor beta chain was sequenced in a study of OX40 agonist ivuxolimab in advanced cancers. Background on the study: Eligibility admitted prior anti-PD-1, anti-PD-L1 or anti-CTLA-4 therapy; about 39% had some. Points from the study as a whole: The mean number of expanded clones was higher in CD8+ T cells than in CD4+. Determination of antigen specificity was not performed for the expanded peripheral T cells.

As concerns this clone: Its antigen remains unknown.

Profiling relied on immunoSEQ multiplex PCR, and the TCRdb table lists in-frame clones only, not all of them. The table has 30,000 to 40,000 clones, approximately 89% seen once. People who had autoimmune disease history or systemic immunosuppression were excluded. The CDR3 loop spans 16 amino acids. Germline values: CDR1 MNHEY, CDR2 SMNVEV (reference sequence). V lost 6 bases to trimming and J lost 4 bases, with 18 bases between them. The sequence derives from an adult with an advanced solid tumor such as melanoma, head and neck, liver or kidney cancer. The material was CD4+ or CD8+ T cells sorted from blood, obtained in a trial of the OX40 agonist ivuxolimab. This chain joins TRBV27 and TRBJ2-2; D is undetermined. The CDR3 region is CASSPQPDPGTGELFF. The DNA of the CDR3 is TGTGCCAGCAGCCCCCAACCCGACCCGGGCACCGGGGAGCTGTTTTTT.